This T cell receptor (beta chain) appears in the sequencing data of a study of cytomegalovirus exposure and HLA in healthy donors. Study context: According to later analysis, the same platform produced the approximately 130 validation and around 730 first-cohort repertoires. Study observations and caveats: Cytomegalovirus association was assigned to about 150 TCR beta chains. Subsequent analysis of the approximately 130 validation repertoires found a tendency for first-cohort TCR clusters to co-occur.

J lost 6 bases, V lost 0 bases, and 10 bases had no gene match. The CDR3 loop spans 17 amino acids. Germline CDR1 reads WNHNN; CDR2 reads SYGVQD (reference sequence). The data were produced by immunoSEQ multiplex PCR, yet TCRdb's version contains in-frame clones alone and is incomplete. The sample yields roughly 70,000 clones, 85% to 95% seen once. Donors came from a validation cohort of 90 to 150 subjects, distinct from the first 666-subject cohort. This clone was found once. What it binds is not known. The gene calls are TRBV10-1 and TRBJ2-1; 8 bases match TRBD2. This TCR derives from a man aged 18-30 years in good health and CMV-seropositive. Material: PBMCs. The CDR3 DNA reads as TGCGCCAGCAGTGAGTCGCCCCCCAGCGGGAGTCGCAATGAGCAGTTCTTC. This codes for CASSESPPSGSRNEQFF.